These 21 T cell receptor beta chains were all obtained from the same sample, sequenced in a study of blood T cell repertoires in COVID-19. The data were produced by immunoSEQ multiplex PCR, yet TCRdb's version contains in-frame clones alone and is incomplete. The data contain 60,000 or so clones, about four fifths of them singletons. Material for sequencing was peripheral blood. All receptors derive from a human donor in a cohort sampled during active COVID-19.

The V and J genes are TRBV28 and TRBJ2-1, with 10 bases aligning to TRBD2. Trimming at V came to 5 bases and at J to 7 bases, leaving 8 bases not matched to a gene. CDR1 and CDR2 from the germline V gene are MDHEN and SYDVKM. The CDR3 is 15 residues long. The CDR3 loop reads CASSIGSGRGNEQFF. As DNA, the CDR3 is TGTGCCAGCAGTATCGGAAGCGGGAGGGGAAATGAGCAGTTCTTC.

The CDR3 region has the DNA TGTGCCAGCAGTAGGAGCGACAGGGAGTGGGCCGGGGAGCTGTTTTTT. Protein product: CASSRSDREWAGELFF. The chain links TRBV27 to TRBJ2-2; 7 nucleotides match TRBD1. The V gene's germline CDR1 is MNHEY and CDR2 SMNVEV (reference sequence). The CDR3 loop spans 16 amino acids. V dropped 5 bases and J dropped 6; count of bases not matched to a gene: 12.

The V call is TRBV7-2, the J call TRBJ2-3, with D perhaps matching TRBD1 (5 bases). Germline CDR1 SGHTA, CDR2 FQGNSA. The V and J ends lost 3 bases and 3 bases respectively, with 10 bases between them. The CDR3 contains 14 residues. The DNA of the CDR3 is TGTGCCAGCAGCTTGGCTTACAGGACAGATACGCAGTATTTT. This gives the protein CASSLAYRTDTQYF.

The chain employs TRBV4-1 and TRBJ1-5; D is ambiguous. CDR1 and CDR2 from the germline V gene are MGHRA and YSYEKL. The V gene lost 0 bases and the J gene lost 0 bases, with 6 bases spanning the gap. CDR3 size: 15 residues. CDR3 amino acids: CASSQDGHSNQPQHF. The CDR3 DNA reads TGCGCCAGCAGCCAAGATGGGCATAGCAATCAGCCCCAGCATTTT.

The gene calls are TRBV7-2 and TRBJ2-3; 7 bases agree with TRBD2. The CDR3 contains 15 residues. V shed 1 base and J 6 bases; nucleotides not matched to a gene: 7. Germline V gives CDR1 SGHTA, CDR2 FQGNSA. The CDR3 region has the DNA TGTGCCAGCAGCTTAGTTGCGGGAGTTGTGGATACGCAGTATTTT. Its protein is CASSLVAGVVDTQYF.

CDR3 bases: TGCAGTGCTAGTAGAATGGACTCTGGGCTCGTCCCCTTCTTC. Protein sequence: CSASRMDSGLVPFF. V gene TRBV20-1 combines with J gene TRBJ2-1, with TRBD2 as a possible D gene (5 bases). This CDR3 region has 14 residues. Germline CDR1 is DFQATT and CDR2 is SNEGSKA (reference sequence). Trimming left V 3 bases short and J 16 bases short, with 25 bases between.

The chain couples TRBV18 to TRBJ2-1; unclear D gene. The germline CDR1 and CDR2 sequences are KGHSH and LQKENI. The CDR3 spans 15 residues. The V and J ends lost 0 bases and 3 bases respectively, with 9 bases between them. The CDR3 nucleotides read TGTGCCAGCTCACCACCGCGCGGCCTCTACAATGAGCAGTTCTTC. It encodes CASSPPRGLYNEQFF.

CDR3 amino acids: CASSSGGASYNEQFF. CDR3 DNA: TGCGCCAGCAGCTCGGGTGGGGCCTCCTACAATGAGCAGTTCTTC. The chain couples TRBV4-3 to TRBJ2-1; TRBD1 is a possible D gene (5 bases). The length of the CDR3 is 15 residues. The V gene lost 5 bases and the J gene lost 0 bases, with 11 bases spanning the gap. Germline values: CDR1 LGHNA, CDR2 YSLEER.

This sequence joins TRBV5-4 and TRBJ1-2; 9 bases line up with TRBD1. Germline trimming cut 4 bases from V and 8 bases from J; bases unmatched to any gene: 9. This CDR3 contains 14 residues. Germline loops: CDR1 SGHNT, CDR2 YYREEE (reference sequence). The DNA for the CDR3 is TGTGCCAGCAGCCGGATGGGACAGGGAGTAGGCTACACCTTC. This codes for CASSRMGQGVGYTF.

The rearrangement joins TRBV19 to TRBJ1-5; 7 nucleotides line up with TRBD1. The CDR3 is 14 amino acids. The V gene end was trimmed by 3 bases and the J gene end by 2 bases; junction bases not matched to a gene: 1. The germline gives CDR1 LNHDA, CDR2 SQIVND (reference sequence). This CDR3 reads CASSITGGNQPQHF. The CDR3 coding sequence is TGTGCCAGTAGTATTACAGGGGGCAATCAGCCCCAGCATTTT.

CDR3 region: CASSPLAGGGGTQYF. The CDR3 region has the DNA TGTGCCAGCAGCCCTTTAGCGGGAGGCGGGGGGACCCAGTACTTC. V gene TRBV7-3 combines with J gene TRBJ2-5; 10 bases map to TRBD2. Trimming removed 5 bases from V and 7 bases from J; junction bases left unmatched: 10. Germline CDR1 reads SGHTA; CDR2 reads FQGTGA. The CDR3 loop spans 15 amino acids.

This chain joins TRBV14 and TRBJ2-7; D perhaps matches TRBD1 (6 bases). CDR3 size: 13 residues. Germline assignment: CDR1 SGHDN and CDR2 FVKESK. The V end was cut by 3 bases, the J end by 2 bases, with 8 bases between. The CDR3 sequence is CASSQQGPYEQYF. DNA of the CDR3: TGTGCCAGCAGCCAGCAGGGGCCCTACGAGCAGTACTTC.

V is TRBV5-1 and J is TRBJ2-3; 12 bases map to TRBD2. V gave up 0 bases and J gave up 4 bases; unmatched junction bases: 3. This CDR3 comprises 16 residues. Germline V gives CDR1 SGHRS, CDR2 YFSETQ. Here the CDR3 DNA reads TGCGCCAGCAGCTTGGGACTAGCGGGGGTGGCAGATACGCAGTATTTT. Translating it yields CASSLGLAGVADTQYF.

CDR3 nucleotides: TGTGCCAGCAGCTTAGGCGCGAACACTGAAGCTTTCTTT. It is translated as CASSLGANTEAFF. The chain joins TRBV7-8 to TRBJ1-1; unclear D gene. Per germline, CDR1 SGHVS and CDR2 FQNEAQ. Between the trimmed V and J ends, which lost 1 base and 1 base, there was a span of 4 bases. CDR3 length: 13 amino acids.

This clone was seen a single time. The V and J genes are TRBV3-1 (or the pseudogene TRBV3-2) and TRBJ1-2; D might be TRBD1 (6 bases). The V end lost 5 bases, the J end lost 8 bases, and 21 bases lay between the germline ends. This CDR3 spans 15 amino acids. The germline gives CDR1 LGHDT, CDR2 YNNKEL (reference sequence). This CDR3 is CASSTRGQTPGGYTF. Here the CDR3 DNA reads TGTGCCAGCAGCACTCGGGGACAAACACCGGGAGGCTACACCTTC.

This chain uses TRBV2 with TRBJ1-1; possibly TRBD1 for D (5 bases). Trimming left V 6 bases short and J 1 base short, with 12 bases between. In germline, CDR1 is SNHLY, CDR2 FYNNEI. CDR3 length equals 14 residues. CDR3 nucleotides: TGTGCCAGCAGCAAAAGACAGCCGAACACTGAAGCTTTCTTT. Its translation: CASSKRQPNTEAFF.

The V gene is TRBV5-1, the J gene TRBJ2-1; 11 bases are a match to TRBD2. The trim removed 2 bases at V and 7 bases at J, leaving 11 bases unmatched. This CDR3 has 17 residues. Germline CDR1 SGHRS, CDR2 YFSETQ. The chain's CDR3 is CASSFLAGGPSGNEQFF. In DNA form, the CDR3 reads TGCGCCAGCAGCTTCTTAGCGGGAGGGCCCTCAGGGAATGAGCAGTTCTTC.

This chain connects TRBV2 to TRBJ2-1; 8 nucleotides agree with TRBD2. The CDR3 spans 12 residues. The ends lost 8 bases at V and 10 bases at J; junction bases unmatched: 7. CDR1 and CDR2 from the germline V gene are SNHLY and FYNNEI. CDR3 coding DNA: TGTGCCAGCGGAGGACTAGCCGGCGAGCAGTTCTTC. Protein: CASGGLAGEQFF. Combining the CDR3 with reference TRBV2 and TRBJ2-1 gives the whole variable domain EPEVTQTPSHQVTQMGQEVILRCVPISNHLYFYWYRQILGQKVEFLVSFYNNEISEKSEIFDDQFSVERPDGSNFTLKIRSTKLEDSAMYFCASGGLAGEQFFGPGTRLTVL.

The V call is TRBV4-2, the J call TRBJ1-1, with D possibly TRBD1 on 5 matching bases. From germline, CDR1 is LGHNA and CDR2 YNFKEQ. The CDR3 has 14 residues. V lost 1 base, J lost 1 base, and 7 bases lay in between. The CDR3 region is CASSQAGQNTEAFF. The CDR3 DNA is TGTGCCAGCAGCCAAGCAGGACAGAACACTGAAGCTTTCTTT.

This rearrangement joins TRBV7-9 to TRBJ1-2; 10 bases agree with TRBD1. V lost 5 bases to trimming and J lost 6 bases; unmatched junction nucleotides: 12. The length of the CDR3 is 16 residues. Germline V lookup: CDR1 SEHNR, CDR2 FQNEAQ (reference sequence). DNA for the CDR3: TGTGCCAGCAGCCCCCGGGGCGGGACAGGGGACAATGGCTACACCTTC. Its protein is CASSPRGGTGDNGYTF.

The CDR3: CASSLVQGPGELFF. The CDR3 coding sequence is TGTGCCAGCAGCTTAGTACAGGGCCCCGGGGAGCTGTTTTTT. The V call is TRBV7-9, the J call TRBJ2-2, with a weak D call TRBD1 (6 bases). V dropped 1 base and J dropped 6 bases, with 9 bases sitting between them. The CDR3 extends over 14 amino acids. Germline V gene lookup returns CDR1 SEHNR and CDR2 FQNEAQ (reference sequence).